Listed here are 21 T cell receptor beta chains from one sample, sequenced in a study of spatial heterogeneity in lung cancer. Points from the study as a whole: Counts of expanded alpha and beta TCRs within tumors tracked the tumor nonsynonymous mutation count.

Time point indicated: sample taken at primary tumor resection. Using its own MiXCR run on the 5' RACE reads, TCRdb lists one record per CDR3 protein. The sample includes about 3,600 distinct CDR3 sequences, around a tenth seen only once; the top ten take roughly 30%. Antigens of these TCRs are unknown. Specimen: lung tumor tissue, collected at surgery. The receptors originated from a male donor with early-stage non-small cell lung cancer.

The sample holds a few counts of this clonotype. The chain employs TRBV6-5 and TRBJ2-7, with D uncertain. Between the trimmed V and J ends, which lost 6 bases and 2 bases, there was a span of 11 bases. CDR3 size: 13 residues. Germline V gene sequence: CDR1 MNHEY, CDR2 SVGAGI. CDR3 loop: CASSRLGTYEQYF. For the CDR3, the DNA is TGTGCCAGCAGCCGCCTCGGTACCTACGAGCAGTACTTC.

This clonotype is labeled medium-sized. This rearrangement joins TRBV5-1 to TRBJ1-6; TRBD1 agrees at 7 bases. With 4 bases clipped from V and 6 bases from J, the junction kept 7 bases outside the gene matches. Per the germline V gene, CDR1 is SGHRS and CDR2 is YFSETQ. CDR3 size: 15 residues. The CDR3 protein is CASSQSDRRNSPLHF. The CDR3 DNA follows: TGCGCCAGCAGCCAGTCGGACAGGCGTAATTCACCCCTCCACTTT.

The J gene is TRBJ1-1, the V gene TRBV7-2; D unresolved. Germline lookup yields CDR1 SGHTA and CDR2 FQGNSA. The germline V and J ends were trimmed by 5 bases and 6 bases, with 13 bases remaining between them. This CDR3 has 13 residues. CDR3 residues: CASSLDIISEAFF. In DNA form, the CDR3 reads TGTGCCAGCAGCCTAGACATAATCTCTGAAGCTTTCTTT.

Within the sample, this clonotype is medium-sized. The gene calls are TRBV12-3 or TRBV12-4 and TRBJ2-5; D unclear. CDR3 length equals 12 residues. V lost 6 bases to trimming and J lost 2 bases, with 7 bases between them. The CDR3 nucleotides are TGTGCCAGCAGGGGGTCACAAGAGACCCAGTACTTC. Residues: CASRGSQETQYF.

This clonotype has ten or more counts. This chain links TRBV6-5 with TRBJ1-2; D is unclear. From germline, CDR1 is MNHEY and CDR2 SVGAGI. Trimming took off 0 bases at V and 2 bases at J, with 16 bases between the two ends. This CDR3 is 17 amino acids long. In nucleotides, the CDR3 is TGTGCCAGCAGTTACTCCTACCACTTAGACAAGAACTATGGCTACACCTTC. It yields the protein CASSYSYHLDKNYGYTF.

This clonotype rates as medium-sized. The chain uses TRBV6-2 or TRBV6-3 and TRBJ2-3, with D possibly matching TRBD1 (6 bases). This CDR3 is built from 14 residues. V was cut by 6 bases and J by 0 bases, with 10 bases left in between. Germline V gives CDR1 MNHEY, CDR2 SVGEGT. The CDR3 spells CASSEQGSTDTQYF. For the CDR3, the DNA is TGTGCCAGCAGCGAACAGGGAAGCACAGATACGCAGTATTTT.

Sample share makes this clonotype medium-sized (0.01 to 0.1%). The chain joins TRBV27 to TRBJ1-2; D ambiguous. Trimming removed 0 bases at V and 8 bases at J, with 10 bases between. CDR1 and CDR2 from the germline V gene are MNHEY and SMNVEV (reference sequence). The CDR3 runs 13 residues. This CDR3 reads CASSLSGVTGYTF. The CDR3 DNA reads as TGTGCCAGCAGTTTATCCGGGGTGACGGGCTACACCTTC.

This clonotype qualifies as medium-sized. The chain joins TRBV12-3 or TRBV12-4 to TRBJ2-3, with 13 bases aligning to TRBD2. Trimming removed 8 bases from V and 0 bases from J; junction bases left unmatched: 2. CDR3 length: 15 residues. CDR3 amino acids: CASGTSGISTDTQYF. Written as DNA, the CDR3 is TGTGCCAGCGGGACTAGCGGGATTAGCACAGATACGCAGTATTTT.

This clonotype was counted only a few times. The rearrangement uses TRBV20-1 and TRBJ2-1; 11 nucleotides agree with TRBD2. This CDR3 has 17 amino acids. The trim removed 2 bases at V and 7 bases at J, leaving 13 bases unmatched. Germline V lookup: CDR1 DFQATT, CDR2 SNEGSKA (reference sequence). The CDR3 region is CSARHNPGLAAYNEQFF. DNA of the CDR3: TGCAGTGCTAGACACAACCCGGGACTAGCGGCGTATAATGAGCAGTTCTTC.

This clonotype was detected only a few times. This chain links TRBV10-3 with TRBJ2-7; TRBD1 aligns across 7 bases. V was clipped by 2 bases and J by 2 bases; unmatched bases: 3. The CDR3 consists of 14 residues. CDR1 ENHRY and CDR2 SYGVKD come from the germline V gene. CDR3 region: CAISETGATYEQYF. The CDR3 DNA sequence: TGTGCCATCAGTGAGACAGGGGCGACCTACGAGCAGTACTTC.

This clonotype was picked up many times. This chain joins TRBV14 and TRBJ1-2; no clear D. The V end was cut by 3 bases, the J end by 7 bases, with 27 bases between. Per germline, CDR1 SGHDN and CDR2 FVKESK. This CDR3 comprises 18 residues. The CDR3 region has the DNA TGTGCCAGCAGCCAGGGCCCGGCTTCGGTGCCCCGCATCGGTGGCTACACCTTC. Its protein is CASSQGPASVPRIGGYTF.

This clonotype ranks as medium-sized (0.01 to 0.1%). V and J are TRBV29-1 and TRBJ2-5; D uncertain. Germline V lookup: CDR1 SQVTM, CDR2 ANQGSEA. CDR3 length: 11 residues. Trimming removed 7 bases from V and 0 bases from J, with 6 bases in between. As DNA, the CDR3 is TGCAGCGGAGCGTACCAAGAGACCCAGTACTTC. Its translation is CSGAYQETQYF. Complete variable domain (other parts from reference TRBV29-1 and TRBJ2-5): SAVISQKPSRDICQRGTSLTIQCQVDSQVTMMFWYRQQPGQSLTLIATANQGSEATYESGFVIDKFPISRPNLTFSTLTVSNMSPEDSSIYLCSGAYQETQYFGPGTRLLVL.

Sample share makes this clonotype medium-sized (0.01 to 0.1%). This sequence joins TRBV20-1 and TRBJ1-2; D is possibly TRBD1 (5 bases). Germline V gene sequence: CDR1 DFQATT, CDR2 SNEGSKA (reference sequence). This CDR3 region has 13 residues. Trimming removed 1 base at V and 5 bases at J, with 11 bases between. The CDR3, as DNA: TGCAGTGCTAGAGTAGGGGATTGGTATGGCTACACCTTC. It specifies CSARVGDWYGYTF.

This clonotype was counted many times. CDR3 protein: CASSSRGVGPRGIQYF. Here the CDR3 DNA reads TGTGCCAGCAGCTCCAGGGGTGTGGGCCCAAGAGGCATTCAGTACTTC. This sequence joins TRBV7-2 and TRBJ2-4, with D tentatively TRBD1 (6 bases). The CDR3 consists of 16 residues. CDR1 and CDR2 from the germline V gene are SGHTA and FQGNSA. Trimming stripped 4 bases from V and 9 bases from J, with 22 bases between.

This clonotype has ten or more counts. The chain links TRBV24-1 to TRBJ2-3, with no clear D. Trimming cost V 2 bases and J 3 bases, with 11 bases left between them. The CDR3 contains 15 residues. The germline CDR1 and CDR2 sequences are KGHDR and SFDVKD. CDR3 in amino acids: CATSDSDLRTDTQYF. In DNA, the CDR3 is TGTGCCACCAGTGATTCAGACCTCCGAACAGATACGCAGTATTTT.

This clonotype is categorized as medium-sized. The rearrangement links TRBV5-1 to TRBJ2-2; D is undetermined. V lost 1 base to trimming and J lost 1 base, with 11 bases between them. This CDR3 has 16 amino acids. Looked up from germline, CDR1 is SGHRS and CDR2 is YFSETQ. CDR3 residues: CASSLIGRMNTGELFF. CDR3 bases: TGCGCCAGCAGCTTGATCGGGCGGATGAACACCGGGGAGCTGTTTTTT.

This clonotype was counted ten times or more. CDR3 in DNA: TGTGCCAGCAGCTTAGTAGGACCCGAGGCGCCCAACACCGGGGAGCTGTTTTTT. This translates into CASSLVGPEAPNTGELFF. V and J are TRBV7-6 and TRBJ2-2; D uncertain. The CDR3 spans 18 residues. V was pared by 1 base and J by 2 bases, with 17 bases between. The germline V gene has CDR1 SGHVS and CDR2 FNYEAQ.

The table lists this clonotype with many counts. The CDR3 region is CSVEASRAETQYF. The CDR3 DNA sequence: TGCAGCGTTGAAGCGTCCCGGGCTGAGACCCAGTACTTC. The gene calls are TRBV29-1 and TRBJ2-5; D remains ambiguous. This CDR3 contains 13 residues. Germline lookup yields CDR1 SQVTM and CDR2 ANQGSEA. With 1 base removed from V and 5 bases from J, the gap between germline ends came to 11 bases.

This clonotype was counted only a few times. V gene TRBV11-2 combines with J gene TRBJ2-2; no clear D. The CDR3 covers 15 residues. V was shortened by 1 base and J by 0 bases, with 6 bases between the two germline ends. Germline CDR1 SGHAT, CDR2 FQNNGV. This CDR3 is CASSLVSPNTGELFF. The DNA for the CDR3 is TGTGCCAGCAGCTTAGTGTCCCCGAACACCGGGGAGCTGTTTTTT.

By proportion, this clonotype is medium-sized. The chain uses TRBV12-3 or TRBV12-4 and TRBJ2-3, with TRBD2 identical over 12 bases. The CDR3 is made up of 15 amino acids. The V gene end was trimmed by 5 bases and the J gene end by 2 bases; junction bases not matched to a gene: 2. DNA of the CDR3: TGTGCCAGCAGTCGACTAGCGGGAGACACAGATACGCAGTATTTT. Protein product: CASSRLAGDTDTQYF.

This clonotype was picked up a small number of times. The chain carries TRBV18 and TRBJ2-5; D unresolved. The germline V and J ends were trimmed by 3 bases and 2 bases, with 1 base remaining between them. Germline CDR1 reads KGHSH; CDR2 reads LQKENI. The CDR3 sequence is 11 residues long. The CDR3 here is CASSPQETQYF. CDR3 DNA sequence: TGTGCCAGCTCACCTCAAGAGACCCAGTACTTC.